This T cell receptor (beta chain) comes out of a study of technical replicates of blood from several donors. Trimming at V came to 8 bases and at J to 4 bases, leaving 6 bases not matched to a gene. This CDR3 is 14 amino acids long. CDR1 is LNHDA and CDR2 is SQIVND in the germline V gene (reference sequence). Only in-frame clones appear in the TCRdb table, and some are missing; sequencing was by immunoSEQ multiplex PCR. The sample has approximately 79,000 clones, approximately 97% seen once. V is TRBV19 and J is TRBJ1-1; TRBD1 matches at 11 bases. The sequence was obtained from a human donor in good health. Sequencing was carried out using T cells isolated from PBMCs. CDR3 residues: CASWDRGMGTEAFF. For the CDR3, the DNA is TGTGCCAGTTGGGACAGGGGGATGGGCACTGAAGCTTTCTTT.